Listed here are 31 T cell receptor beta chains from one sample, sequenced in a study of PD-L1 blockade in urothelial cancer. Profiling relied on immunoSEQ multiplex PCR, and the TCRdb table lists in-frame clones only, not all of them. The sample has 50,000 or so clones, approximately 84% seen once. Regarding time point: peripheral blood 6 weeks after treatment start. The specimen comprised PBMCs, sampled around atezolizumab (anti-PD-L1) treatment. These receptors were taken from a man in his 60s with urothelial cancer.

The DNA for the CDR3 is TGCGCCAGCCGGATGGGTGGACAGGGCGGGGACGAGCAGTACTTC. This translates into CASRMGGQGGDEQYF. The chain links TRBV5-1 to TRBJ2-7; TRBD1 matches 8 bases. Unmatched junction bases numbered 14, after V lost 7 bases and J lost 5 bases. The CDR3 is 15 amino acids. Per germline, CDR1 SGHRS and CDR2 YFSETQ.

The rearrangement uses TRBV7-9 and TRBJ2-7; maybe TRBD2 (6 bases). CDR3 length equals 16 residues. Between the trimmed V and J ends, which lost 2 bases and 2 bases, there was a span of 16 bases. Germline V gene lookup returns CDR1 SEHNR and CDR2 FQNEAQ (reference sequence). The CDR3 DNA is TGTGCCAGCAGCTTATCGGCAGGGAGGAGAACCTACGAGCAGTACTTC. It codes for CASSLSAGRRTYEQYF.

J is TRBJ2-7 and V is TRBV9; D might be TRBD1 (6 bases). Germline assignment: CDR1 SGDLS and CDR2 YYNGEE. Between the trimmed V and J ends, which lost 4 bases and 5 bases, there was a span of 13 bases. The CDR3 contains 13 residues. CDR3 in amino acids: CASSQGQDNEQYF. DNA of the CDR3: TGTGCCAGCAGCCAGGGGCAAGATAACGAGCAGTACTTC.

This chain joins TRBV2 and TRBJ1-2, with D unclear. The CDR3 extends over 18 amino acids. Germline loops: CDR1 SNHLY, CDR2 FYNNEI. V was clipped by 0 bases and J by 1 base, with 18 bases between them. The CDR3 bases are TGTGCCAGCAGTGAAGCGCAGGAGGTTTGGCCTGTTAACTATGGCTACACCTTC. Translated: CASSEAQEVWPVNYGYTF. Supplemented by reference TRBV2 and TRBJ1-2, the full variable domain reads EPEVTQTPSHQVTQMGQEVILRCVPISNHLYFYWYRQILGQKVEFLVSFYNNEISEKSEIFDDQFSVERPDGSNFTLKIRSTKLEDSAMYFCASSEAQEVWPVNYGYTFGSGTRLTVV.

The V and J genes are TRBV4-2 and TRBJ2-1; 9 bases are a match to TRBD2. After removal of 0 bases from V and 2 bases from J, the junction contained 2 bases not matched to a gene. Germline lookup yields CDR1 LGHNA and CDR2 YNFKEQ. This CDR3 has 16 amino acids. The CDR3, as DNA: TGTGCCAGCAGCCAAGAGGGCGGGGGGGCCTACAATGAGCAGTTCTTC. It encodes CASSQEGGGAYNEQFF.

The rearrangement uses TRBV5-5 and TRBJ2-3; perhaps TRBD2 as D (6 bases). Per the germline V gene, CDR1 is SGHKS and CDR2 is YYEKEE (reference sequence). This CDR3 spans 16 amino acids. Trimming removed 3 bases from V and 3 bases from J, with 17 bases in between. This CDR3 is CASSWGSGGTTDTQYF. CDR3 bases: TGTGCCAGCAGCTGGGGGTCTGGGGGGACGACAGATACGCAGTATTTT.

This clone was seen once. V gene TRBV5-4 combines with J gene TRBJ2-7; 7 positions agree with TRBD1. Germline V gene data show CDR1 as SGHNT and CDR2 as YYREEE (reference sequence). This CDR3 has 13 amino acids. The J segment lost 3 bases and the V segment lost 2 bases, leaving 2 bases of the junction unmatched. CDR3: CASSFDRDYEQYF. CDR3 DNA: TGTGCCAGCAGCTTCGACAGGGACTACGAGCAGTACTTC.

This sequence joins TRBV7-8 and TRBJ1-1; 10 nucleotides match TRBD1. Germline V CDR1 and CDR2: SGHVS, FQNEAQ. The V gene end was trimmed by 5 bases and the J gene end by 6 bases; junction bases not matched to a gene: 3. The CDR3 loop spans 13 amino acids. This chain's CDR3 is CASSRQGASEAFF. DNA of the CDR3: TGTGCCAGCAGCAGACAGGGGGCGTCTGAAGCTTTCTTT.

In this sample, this clone turned up once. This chain uses TRBV11-2 with TRBJ2-3; 12 nucleotides agree with TRBD2. The ends lost 6 bases at V and 4 bases at J; junction bases unmatched: 2. The CDR3 loop spans 14 amino acids. Germline loops: CDR1 SGHAT, CDR2 FQNNGV. CDR3 protein: CASRPSGGADTQYF. CDR3 bases: TGTGCCAGCAGACCTAGCGGGGGGGCAGATACGCAGTATTTT.

The chain links TRBV18 to TRBJ2-7, with 12 nucleotides matching TRBD1. The V segment lost 3 bases and the J segment 7 bases; nucleotides outside the gene matches: 4. CDR1 KGHSH and CDR2 LQKENI come from the germline V gene. The CDR3 has 14 residues. The CDR3 region is CASSPGQGAGEQYF. DNA of the CDR3: TGTGCCAGCTCACCGGGACAGGGGGCGGGTGAGCAGTACTTC.

The gene calls are TRBV9 and TRBJ1-3; tentatively, D is TRBD1 (6 bases). CDR3 size: 15 residues. Germline V gives CDR1 SGDLS, CDR2 YYNGEE. Trimming took 1 base from V and 0 from J, leaving 8 bases between them. CDR3 region: CASSVQGTSGNTIYF. Written as DNA, the CDR3 is TGTGCCAGCAGCGTACAGGGGACCTCTGGAAACACCATATATTTT.

The table lists this clone with a count of one. V gene TRBV29-1 combines with J gene TRBJ1-2; 8 bases line up with TRBD1. The length of the CDR3 is 13 residues. The V gene's germline CDR1 is SQVTM and CDR2 ANQGSEA. J gave up 0 bases and V 6 bases, and 3 bases lay outside the gene matches. CDR3 protein: CSVHRGANYGYTF. The CDR3 nucleotides read TGCAGCGTGCACAGGGGGGCTAACTATGGCTACACCTTC.

This clone showed up just a few times. The chain carries TRBV27 and TRBJ2-7, with D perhaps matching TRBD2 (5 bases). Looked up from germline, CDR1 is MNHEY and CDR2 is SMNVEV (reference sequence). The V end lost 6 bases, the J end lost 1 base, and 19 bases lay between the germline ends. This CDR3 has 16 amino acids. The CDR3 spells CASSPSPAGVSYEQYF. The CDR3, as DNA: TGTGCCAGCAGCCCATCCCCCGCCGGGGTATCCTACGAGCAGTACTTC.

The rearrangement joins TRBV7-9 to TRBJ2-1; D might be TRBD2 (5 bases). From germline, CDR1 is SEHNR and CDR2 FQNEAQ (reference sequence). This CDR3 is 12 amino acids long. The V gene lost 3 bases and the J gene lost 12 bases, with 12 bases spanning the gap. The CDR3 spells CASSFEGLGQFF. The DNA for the CDR3 is TGTGCCAGCAGCTTCGAGGGATTGGGGCAGTTCTTC.

The rearrangement links TRBV27 to TRBJ1-1; D uncertain. This CDR3 has 15 amino acids. Germline CDR1 reads MNHEY; CDR2 reads SMNVEV (reference sequence). With 6 bases removed from V and 2 bases from J, the gap between germline ends came to 16 bases. CDR3 in amino acids: CASSVTGFSNTEAFF. CDR3 nucleotide sequence: TGTGCCAGCAGCGTGACGGGGTTTAGTAACACTGAAGCTTTCTTT.

The chain joins TRBV19 to TRBJ1-2; D is possibly TRBD1 (6 bases). Trimming took 8 bases from V and 4 from J, leaving 14 bases between them. The CDR3 totals 13 residues. Germline CDR1 reads LNHDA; CDR2 reads SQIVND (reference sequence). CDR3 amino acids: CASARGGRYGYTF. The CDR3 DNA reads as TGTGCCAGTGCTCGCGGGGGGCGCTATGGCTACACCTTC.

The chain uses TRBV11-3 and TRBJ2-5; 10 bases align to TRBD2. CDR3 size: 15 residues. The V and J ends lost 5 bases and 3 bases, in that order; junction bases with no gene match: 6. CDR1 is SGHNT, CDR2 YENEEA, per germline. The CDR3 loop is CASSAGTSVEETQYF. Written as DNA, the CDR3 is TGTGCCAGCAGCGCCGGGACTAGCGTCGAAGAGACCCAGTACTTC.

V gene TRBV30 combines with J gene TRBJ2-3; D might be TRBD2 (7 bases). Germline CDR1 and CDR2: GTSNPN and SVGIG (reference sequence). This CDR3 spans 14 amino acids. Trimming took off 3 bases at V and 5 bases at J, with 15 bases between the two ends. The CDR3 spells CAWRPGGSVDTQYF. CDR3 in DNA: TGTGCCTGGAGACCGGGGGGCTCGGTAGATACGCAGTATTTT.

The chain combines TRBV5-1 with TRBJ2-3; a possible D gene is TRBD2 (6 bases). The V end lost 8 bases, the J end lost 1 base, and 14 bases lay between the germline ends. The CDR3 has 14 amino acids. The germline V gene has CDR1 SGHRS and CDR2 YFSETQ. The CDR3 loop is CASNGGRGTDTQYF. In DNA form, the CDR3 reads TGCGCCAGTAACGGGGGTAGGGGCACAGATACGCAGTATTTT.

The rearrangement links TRBV19 to TRBJ2-1; 11 nucleotides agree with TRBD2. CDR1 and CDR2 from the germline V gene are LNHDA and SQIVND (reference sequence). J gave up 12 bases and V 7 bases, and 8 bases lay outside the gene matches. There are 13 residues in the CDR3. CDR3 sequence (DNA): TGTGCCAGTAATAGCGGGGGGGCGGAGGGGCAGTTCTTC. Translation: CASNSGGAEGQFF.

The CDR3 sequence is CAIREDRGLMNTEAFF. The CDR3 DNA reads TGTGCCATCAGGGAGGACAGGGGTCTAATGAACACTGAAGCTTTCTTT. The gene calls are TRBV10-3 and TRBJ1-1, with 9 bases aligning to TRBD1. Looked up from germline, CDR1 is ENHRY and CDR2 is SYGVKD. The CDR3 runs 16 residues. V shed 6 bases, J shed 0 bases, and the junction held 8 bases outside the gene matches.

The V gene is TRBV14, the J gene TRBJ1-1, with unresolved D. This CDR3 spans 14 amino acids. Germline CDR1 and CDR2: SGHDN and FVKESK. Trimming left V 3 bases short and J 0 bases short, with 8 bases between. The CDR3 reads CASSQLSMNTEAFF. DNA for the CDR3: TGTGCCAGCAGCCAGTTGTCAATGAACACTGAAGCTTTCTTT. Supplemented by reference TRBV14 and TRBJ1-1, the full variable domain reads EAGVTQFPSHSVIEKGQTVTLRCDPISGHDNLYWYRRVMGKEIKFLLHFVKESKQDESGMPNNRFLAERTGGTYSTLKVQPAELEDSGVYFCASSQLSMNTEAFFGQGTRLTVV.

V is TRBV5-8 and J is TRBJ2-7; TRBD1 is a possible D gene (5 bases). The CDR3 length is 15 residues. V was clipped by 4 bases and J by 0 bases, with 14 bases between them. Germline CDR1 reads SGHTS; CDR2 reads YDEGEE. DNA for the CDR3: TGTGCCAGCAGCACCCAAGCAGGACACTCCTACGAGCAGTACTTC. Protein sequence: CASSTQAGHSYEQYF.

The genes are TRBV19 and TRBJ2-3; no firm D call. The V end was cut by 2 bases, the J end by 2 bases, with 8 bases between. The CDR3 is 14 amino acids. Germline V lookup: CDR1 LNHDA, CDR2 SQIVND (reference sequence). The CDR3 DNA reads as TGTGCCAGTAGTATAAGGCAGGCCACAGATACGCAGTATTTT. It encodes CASSIRQATDTQYF.

The chain joins TRBV9 to TRBJ2-3; possible D gene TRBD2, 6 bases. Germline V gene data show CDR1 as SGDLS and CDR2 as YYNGEE. The CDR3 extends over 15 amino acids. Trimming pared 0 bases from V and 0 bases from J, leaving 8 bases between. The CDR3 region has the DNA TGTGCCAGCAGCGTAGCGGGGGTGAGCACAGATACGCAGTATTTT. It encodes CASSVAGVSTDTQYF. The whole variable domain, filled in from reference TRBV9 and TRBJ2-3, reads DSGVTQTPKHLITATGQRVTLRCSPRSGDLSVYWYQQSLDQGLQFLIQYYNGEERAKGNILERFSAQQFPDLHSELNLSSLELGDSALYFCASSVAGVSTDTQYFGPGTRLTVL.

The genes are TRBV18 and TRBJ1-1; 11 bases agree with TRBD1. CDR1 is KGHSH and CDR2 is LQKENI in the germline V gene. This CDR3 spans 15 amino acids. The V gene end was trimmed by 7 bases and the J gene end by 1 base; junction bases not matched to a gene: 5. The CDR3 coding sequence is TGTGCCAGCTTCGGACAGGGGGCACGGAACACTGAAGCTTTCTTT. Translation: CASFGQGARNTEAFF.

The chain uses TRBV6-5 and TRBJ1-1; a weak D match, TRBD1 (6 bases). The CDR3 sequence is 15 residues long. The V gene's germline CDR1 is MNHEY and CDR2 SVGAGI. V gave up 6 bases and J gave up 4 bases, with 18 bases separating them. The CDR3, as DNA: TGTGCCAGCAGGACCCAACAGGGTCGGTTCACTGAAGCTTTCTTT. Translation: CASRTQQGRFTEAFF.

This sequence joins TRBV7-9 and TRBJ1-2; TRBD1 aligns across 8 bases. The CDR3 sequence is 15 residues long. In germline, CDR1 is SEHNR, CDR2 FQNEAQ (reference sequence). V was clipped by 7 bases and J by 2 bases; unmatched bases: 9. Here the CDR3 reads CASTLEGQANYGYTF. The CDR3 nucleotides are TGTGCCAGCACCCTGGAGGGACAGGCCAACTATGGCTACACCTTC.

J is TRBJ2-4 and V is TRBV15, with D possibly matching TRBD1 (6 bases). From germline, CDR1 is LNHNV and CDR2 YYDKDF (reference sequence). The CDR3 contains 15 residues. Trimming pared 0 bases from V and 8 bases from J, leaving 14 bases between. In DNA form, the CDR3 reads TGTGCCACCAGCAGAGATCGGACAGTAGGCGACATTCAGTACTTC. This translates into CATSRDRTVGDIQYF.

The rearrangement joins TRBV27 to TRBJ2-3, with D hard to call. Germline V gene data show CDR1 as MNHEY and CDR2 as SMNVEV (reference sequence). The CDR3 runs 14 residues. V lost 5 bases, J lost 2 bases, and 11 bases lay in between. DNA for the CDR3: TGTGCCAGCAGTATCATTCAGAACACAGATACGCAGTATTTT. It is translated as CASSIIQNTDTQYF.

The chain uses TRBV18 and TRBJ1-2; TRBD1 might be the D (6 bases). V lost 3 bases, J lost 7 bases, and 12 bases lay in between. Per germline, CDR1 KGHSH and CDR2 LQKENI. This CDR3 has 13 amino acids. CDR3 in DNA: TGTGCCAGCTCACCCGACAGGCTTCCTGGCTACACCTTC. Amino acid sequence: CASSPDRLPGYTF.